This T cell receptor (beta chain) is drawn from a study of cytomegalovirus exposure and HLA in healthy donors. The PCR ran on 60 Vbeta and 13 Jbeta primers. As handled by the study authors: In a later analysis, the count reached 80 million or so unique TCR beta chains, with about 11 million shared. Method: immunoSEQ multiplex PCR; TCRdb's copy keeps in-frame clones and lacks some. From that table come the V and J calls and clone size; the DNA was used to work out D and trimming. In the table there are 170,000 or so clones, 80% of which are singletons. The V end was cut by 6 bases, the J end by 7 bases, with 10 bases between. The CDR3 runs 11 residues. Germline V gene sequence: CDR1 MGHRA, CDR2 YSYEKL.

The sequence was collected from a boy younger than 18 in good health and CMV-seronegative. The sequencing input was PBMCs. The V call is TRBV4-1, the J call TRBJ2-7; TRBD2 is a possible D gene (6 bases). CDR3 protein: CASSWGEEQYF. The CDR3 DNA is TGCGCCAGCAGTTGGGGGGAGGAGCAGTACTTC.